What follows is one T cell receptor (beta chain) and its context. This CDR3 region has 15 residues. Germline V gives CDR1 LGHDT, CDR2 YNNKEL (reference sequence). J lost 4 bases, V lost 1 base, and 3 bases had no gene match. Assay used: immunoSEQ multiplex PCR; TCRdb lists only in-frame clones, some missing. Of about 200,000 clones in the sample, around 90% were seen once. The data were taken from a study of blood T cell repertoires in COVID-19. The sequencing sample was made of PBMCs or T cells enriched from blood (not recorded which). The clonotype was recovered from a woman aged 25 to 39 who had recovered from COVID-19. The J gene is TRBJ2-3, the V gene TRBV3-1 (or the pseudogene TRBV3-2); 9 bases agree with TRBD2. This chain's CDR3 is CASSQVAGGADTQYF. The CDR3 nucleotides are TGTGCCAGCAGCCAAGTCGCGGGAGGGGCAGATACGCAGTATTTT.